These 4 T cell receptor beta chains came from one sample sequenced in a study of beta chain features in type 1 diabetes. As every portion of the isolated RNA was reverse transcribed, the sequencing read expressed TCRB transcripts. The assay was immunoSEQ multiplex PCR, and TCRdb's table has in-frame clones only and misses some. This repertoire shows roughly 140,000 clones, about 8.5% found once; its top ten account for about 0.6%. Material for sequencing was central memory CD4+ T cells from blood. These receptor sequences come from a man younger than 35 in good health.

Many counts were recorded for this clone. The chain couples TRBV14 to TRBJ2-3; no firm D call. Trimming removed 0 bases from V and 5 bases from J, with 9 bases in between. CDR1 SGHDN and CDR2 FVKESK come from the germline V gene. The CDR3 spans 14 residues. The CDR3 sequence is CASSQEIRVDTQYF. The CDR3 bases are TGTGCCAGCAGCCAAGAAATTCGGGTAGATACGCAGTATTTT.

The rearrangement joins TRBV29-1 to TRBJ1-3, with 10 bases aligning to TRBD1. The trim removed 4 bases at V and 0 bases at J, leaving 6 bases unmatched. The length of the CDR3 is 16 residues. Germline CDR1 and CDR2: SQVTM and ANQGSEA. The CDR3 DNA sequence: TGCAGCGTTGGGTTCGGGACAGGGGACTCTGGAAACACCATATATTTT. Encoded protein: CSVGFGTGDSGNTIYF.

J is TRBJ1-2 and V is TRBV4-3, with D perhaps matching TRBD1 (5 bases). The CDR3 totals 17 residues. Germline V gene data show CDR1 as LGHNA and CDR2 as YSLEER. The V and J ends lost 8 bases and 2 bases respectively, with 24 bases between them. CDR3: CASCEAHGRAGNYGYTF. The CDR3 DNA follows: TGCGCCAGCTGCGAAGCCCACGGCAGGGCTGGGAACTATGGCTACACCTTC.

This clone was found many times. V usage is TRBV28 and J usage is TRBJ2-1, with D possibly being TRBD2 (6 bases). Germline CDR1 MDHEN, CDR2 SYDVKM. V was trimmed by 3 bases and J by 3 bases, leaving 24 bases between them. The CDR3 consists of 19 residues. The CDR3 here is CASSFGLKLGKASYNEQFF. CDR3 bases: TGTGCCAGCAGTTTCGGACTAAAGCTTGGTAAAGCCAGCTACAATGAGCAGTTCTTC.